The 28 T cell receptor beta chains listed next were all sequenced from one sample in a study of shared clonotypes between healthy human individuals. Sequencing used immunoSEQ multiplex PCR; TCRdb keeps in-frame clones, though not all of them. Of some 510,000 clones in the sample, roughly 78% were seen once. What was sequenced was PBMCs. Every receptor here comes from a woman aged 35 to 49 in good health. Some clones in this sample may be carry-over from other donors' samples.

This rearrangement joins TRBV5-6 to TRBJ2-3; 7 bases agree with TRBD2. The CDR3 has 15 residues. The J segment lost 6 bases and the V segment lost 4 bases, leaving 11 bases of the junction unmatched. CDR1 and CDR2 from the germline V gene are SGHDT and YYEEEE. The CDR3 here is CASSPDGGGRDTQYF. CDR3 in DNA: TGTGCCAGCAGCCCGGACGGGGGAGGGAGGGATACGCAGTATTTT. The full variable domain, with the rest looked up from reference TRBV5-6 and TRBJ2-3, is DAGVTQSPTHLIKTRGQQVTLRCSPKSGHDTVSWYQQALGQGPQFIFQYYEEEERQRGNFPDRFSGHQFPNYSSELNVNALLLGDSALYLCASSPDGGGRDTQYFGPGTRLTVL.

This chain uses TRBV5-1 with TRBJ2-6; 12 nucleotides match TRBD2. This CDR3 region has 19 residues. Germline V CDR1 and CDR2: SGHRS, YFSETQ. The junction had 11 bases not matched to a gene; V was cut back by 4 bases and J by 3 bases. The CDR3 protein is CASSVSSSGRAFGANVLTF. The CDR3 DNA follows: TGCGCCAGCAGCGTGAGTTCTAGCGGGAGGGCGTTTGGGGCCAACGTCCTGACTTTC.

This clone was counted only a few times. CDR3 bases: TGTGCCAGCAGTCTAGCGACCAGCTCCTACAATGAGCAGTTCTTC. This translates into CASSLATSSYNEQFF. The rearrangement links TRBV5-4 to TRBJ2-1; D might be TRBD2 (6 bases). The CDR3 is 15 amino acids. The V end lost 5 bases, the J end lost 0 bases, and 12 bases lay between the germline ends. The germline gives CDR1 SGHNT, CDR2 YYREEE (reference sequence).

The chain recombines TRBV7-9 with TRBJ1-1, with D hard to call. Looked up from germline, CDR1 is SEHNR and CDR2 is FQNEAQ (reference sequence). The CDR3 sequence is 17 residues long. V was shortened by 3 bases and J by 4 bases, with 21 bases between the two germline ends. This CDR3 reads CASSFVLDGGSSTEAFF. The CDR3 DNA sequence: TGTGCCAGCAGCTTCGTCCTTGACGGCGGTTCGTCCACTGAAGCTTTCTTT.

J is TRBJ2-2 and V is TRBV11-1; 7 bases map to TRBD1. Germline V lookup: CDR1 SGHAT, CDR2 FQDESV (reference sequence). The ends lost 9 bases at V and 2 bases at J; junction bases unmatched: 9. CDR3 length: 15 amino acids. The CDR3 spells CASTAGTVNTGELFF. As DNA, the CDR3 is TGTGCCAGTACCGCAGGGACAGTTAACACCGGGGAGCTGTTTTTT.

The chain couples TRBV9 to TRBJ2-1; TRBD2 might be the D (6 bases). Germline V gene data show CDR1 as SGDLS and CDR2 as YYNGEE. The V gene lost 0 bases and the J gene lost 3 bases, with 10 bases spanning the gap. The CDR3 spans 15 residues. The CDR3 DNA follows: TGTGCCAGCAGCGTAGAAGTGGGAGGCTACAATGAGCAGTTCTTC. Translation gives CASSVEVGGYNEQFF.

This chain links TRBV11-2 with TRBJ2-3; D call uncertain. This CDR3 contains 13 residues. Trimming pared 3 bases from V and 1 base from J, leaving 5 bases between. The germline gives CDR1 SGHAT, CDR2 FQNNGV. CDR3 residues: CASSFQGTDTQYF. The CDR3 DNA sequence: TGTGCCAGCAGCTTTCAGGGCACAGATACGCAGTATTTT.

At least ten counts were recorded for this clone. The rearrangement links TRBV29-1 to TRBJ1-1; 7 bases line up with TRBD1. The germline V gene encodes CDR1 SQVTM and CDR2 ANQGSEA. Germline trimming cut 7 bases from V and 1 base from J; bases unmatched to any gene: 3. This CDR3 has 12 residues. The CDR3 spells CSGGQQNTEAFF. CDR3 nucleotides: TGCAGCGGGGGACAGCAGAACACTGAAGCTTTCTTT.

With respect to this clone: Different DNA sequences within this sample yield the same CDR3. The V call is TRBV5-1, the J call TRBJ2-1; 10 bases line up with TRBD2. The V segment lost 0 bases and the J segment 2 bases; nucleotides outside the gene matches: 2. The CDR3 is 16 residues long. Germline V gene data show CDR1 as SGHRS and CDR2 as YFSETQ. For the CDR3, the DNA is TGCGCCAGCAGCTTGGGGCTAGCGGGAGCCTACAATGAGCAGTTCTTC. This gives the protein CASSLGLAGAYNEQFF.

This clone was picked up many times. The chain links TRBV5-1 to TRBJ2-7, with TRBD2 identical over 7 bases. This CDR3 comprises 15 residues. Germline V gives CDR1 SGHRS, CDR2 YFSETQ. V shed 0 bases, J shed 2 bases, and the junction held 5 bases outside the gene matches. The CDR3 protein is CASSLAPGGPYEQYF. CDR3 DNA: TGCGCCAGCAGCTTGGCCCCGGGAGGCCCCTACGAGCAGTACTTC. Complete variable domain (other parts from reference TRBV5-1 and TRBJ2-7): KAGVTQTPRYLIKTRGQQVTLSCSPISGHRSVSWYQQTPGQGLQFLFEYFSETQRNKGNFPGRFSGRQFSNSRSEMNVSTLELGDSALYLCASSLAPGGPYEQYFGPGTRLTVT.

The V call is TRBV18, the J call TRBJ1-4, with 8 bases identical to TRBD1. Germline assignment: CDR1 KGHSH and CDR2 LQKENI. V dropped 4 bases and J dropped 8; count of bases not matched to a gene: 9. CDR3 size: 15 residues. CDR3 nucleotide sequence: TGTGCCAGCTCACATGACAGGGGACCGTGGGAAAAACTGTTTTTT. The encoded protein is CASSHDRGPWEKLFF.

This sequence joins TRBV6-1 and TRBJ1-2; 8 bases are shared with TRBD1. This CDR3 region has 15 residues. In germline, CDR1 is MNHNS, CDR2 SASEGT. The junction had 15 bases not matched to a gene; V was cut back by 11 bases and J by 4 bases. CDR3 in amino acids: CAARTPGQDPYGYTF. Written as DNA, the CDR3 is TGTGCCGCCCGGACCCCGGGACAGGACCCCTATGGCTACACCTTC.

This clone was counted only a few times. The CDR3 region is CASSPSAGYTGELFF. CDR3 nucleotide sequence: TGTGCCAGCTCACCAAGTGCGGGATACACCGGGGAGCTGTTTTTT. The chain is built from TRBV18 and TRBJ2-2, with a tentative D call TRBD2 (6 bases). Germline V gene data show CDR1 as KGHSH and CDR2 as LQKENI. V was trimmed by 2 bases and J by 3 bases, leaving 10 bases between them. There are 15 residues in the CDR3.

The genes are TRBV6-4 and TRBJ2-2; TRBD1 might be the D (6 bases). The CDR3 contains 15 residues. The germline V gene has CDR1 MRHNA and CDR2 SNTAGT. The V end lost 4 bases, the J end lost 2 bases, and 11 bases lay between the germline ends. The CDR3 is CASSALQGNTGELFF. CDR3 DNA: TGTGCCAGCAGTGCCCTACAGGGCAACACCGGGGAGCTGTTTTTT.

This clone was counted only a few times. CDR3 in amino acids: CASSLGGVGGNPYEQYF. The CDR3 nucleotides read TGTGCCAGCAGCTTGGGTGGCGTCGGGGGGAACCCCTACGAGCAGTACTTC. The J gene is TRBJ2-5, the V gene TRBV5-4; 7 bases fit TRBD2. The J call may not be correct, given that the DNA end is closer to TRBJ2-7. The length of the CDR3 is 17 residues. The germline CDR1 and CDR2 sequences are SGHNT and YYREEE (reference sequence).

This clone has only a few counts. Additional DNA sequences in this sample encode the identical CDR3. The chain joins TRBV20-1 to TRBJ2-3; D gene unclear. This CDR3 has 11 residues. The ends were cut back, 3 bases at V and 3 bases at J, with 4 bases in the middle. Germline CDR1 and CDR2: DFQATT and SNEGSKA (reference sequence). The CDR3 DNA follows: TGCAGTGCTAGCGGGACAGATACGCAGTATTTT. Translation gives CSASGTDTQYF.

In its sample, this clone was seen a few times. This chain links TRBV29-1 with TRBJ1-1; D is uncertain. This CDR3 has 13 amino acids. V was clipped by 4 bases and J by 0 bases, with 9 bases between them. Germline V gene lookup returns CDR1 SQVTM and CDR2 ANQGSEA. DNA for the CDR3: TGCAGCGTTGTAATCCAGATGAACACTGAAGCTTTCTTT. Protein sequence: CSVVIQMNTEAFF. The full variable domain, with the rest looked up from reference TRBV29-1 and TRBJ1-1, is SAVISQKPSRDICQRGTSLTIQCQVDSQVTMMFWYRQQPGQSLTLIATANQGSEATYESGFVIDKFPISRPNLTFSTLTVSNMSPEDSSIYLCSVVIQMNTEAFFGQGTRLTVV.

This clone was detected only a few times. This rearrangement joins TRBV7-9 to TRBJ2-1; D not resolved. In germline, CDR1 is SEHNR, CDR2 FQNEAQ (reference sequence). The CDR3 is made up of 14 amino acids. Trimming removed 2 bases at V and 8 bases at J, with 13 bases between. CDR3 in DNA: TGTGCCAGCAGCTTAAGCTTAGGGCAACATGAGCAGTTCTTC. This encodes CASSLSLGQHEQFF.

This clone has more than one count but fewer than ten. The CDR3, as DNA: TGTGCCAGCAGTGAATTAGAGGTCGAATCCCTCCACTTT. Translated, it gives CASSELEVESLHF. The chain is built from TRBV2 and TRBJ1-6; D is unclear. In germline, CDR1 is SNHLY, CDR2 FYNNEI. The V gene lost 2 bases and the J gene lost 14 bases, with 13 bases spanning the gap. The CDR3 totals 13 residues.

The V and J genes are TRBV10-3 and TRBJ1-4; TRBD1 is a possible D gene (6 bases). Germline CDR1 and CDR2: ENHRY and SYGVKD. This CDR3 has 13 residues. V dropped 7 bases and J dropped 4 bases, with 10 bases sitting between them. The CDR3 nucleotides are TGTGCCATCAACGGGGGGCGTAATGAAAAACTGTTTTTT. This sequence encodes CAINGGRNEKLFF.

This sequence joins TRBV11-2 and TRBJ1-1, with D uncertain. CDR3 length equals 12 residues. V was cut by 2 bases and J by 7 bases, with 8 bases left in between. CDR1 is SGHAT and CDR2 is FQNNGV in the germline V gene. The CDR3, as DNA: TGTGCCAGCAGCTTACGGCTGGATGAAGCTTTCTTT. It specifies CASSLRLDEAFF.

CDR3: CASRKIGGLEQFF. CDR3 in DNA: TGTGCCAGTAGGAAGATAGGGGGCCTTGAGCAGTTCTTC. V is TRBV19 and J is TRBJ2-1, with TRBD1 matching over 7 bases. This CDR3 region has 13 residues. J gave up 9 bases and V 6 bases, and 8 bases lay outside the gene matches. Germline V gives CDR1 LNHDA, CDR2 SQIVND (reference sequence).

The chain is built from TRBV28 and TRBJ1-1; D gene ambiguous. CDR3 length: 13 amino acids. Germline CDR1 and CDR2: MDHEN and SYDVKM. V was pared by 8 bases and J by 2 bases, with 12 bases between. DNA for the CDR3: TGTGCCAGCCTCGTAGAGGGTAACACTGAAGCTTTCTTT. This translates into CASLVEGNTEAFF.

This sequence joins TRBV6-6 and TRBJ2-5; no definite D call. Germline CDR1 MNHNY, CDR2 SVGAGI (reference sequence). V was clipped by 6 bases and J by 5 bases, with 7 bases between them. The CDR3 totals 11 residues. Here the CDR3 DNA reads TGTGCCAGCAGCAAAGGGGAGACCCAGTACTTC. Translating it yields CASSKGETQYF.

The J gene is TRBJ2-5, the V gene TRBV9; 7 nucleotides agree with TRBD1. V was clipped by 0 bases and J by 7 bases; unmatched bases: 6. Looked up from germline, CDR1 is SGDLS and CDR2 is YYNGEE. The CDR3 loop spans 14 amino acids. CDR3 coding DNA: TGTGCCAGCAGCGTAGGACAGGGTCTTGGGACCCAGTACTTC. It is translated as CASSVGQGLGTQYF.

The gene calls are TRBV30 and TRBJ2-7; D assignment may be TRBD1 or TRBD2 (6 bases each). Trimming cost V 4 bases and J 3 bases, with 13 bases left between them. This CDR3 is built from 13 residues. CDR1 is GTSNPN and CDR2 is SVGIG in the germline V gene (reference sequence). The CDR3 bases are TGTGCCTGGATGGGCGGAGGGGGCTACGAGCAGTACTTC. It translates to CAWMGGGGYEQYF.

V and J are TRBV30 and TRBJ2-5; TRBD2 is a possible D gene (6 bases). V gave up 2 bases and J gave up 0 bases, with 13 bases separating them. The CDR3 loop spans 15 amino acids. Germline loops: CDR1 GTSNPN, CDR2 SVGIG (reference sequence). Written as DNA, the CDR3 is TGTGCCTGGAGTCCCGGTGGGAGGAACCAAGAGACCCAGTACTTC. Protein: CAWSPGGRNQETQYF.

The chain joins TRBV5-4 to TRBJ1-5, with D possibly matching TRBD1 (5 bases). The CDR3 has 12 residues. The ends were cut back, 4 bases at V and 6 bases at J, with 8 bases in the middle. Germline V lookup: CDR1 SGHNT, CDR2 YYREEE (reference sequence). CDR3 residues: CASSLDSQPQHF. The CDR3 DNA reads TGTGCCAGCAGCCTTGACAGTCAGCCCCAGCATTTT. The full variable domain, completed using reference TRBV5-4 and TRBJ1-5, is ETGVTQSPTHLIKTRGQQVTLRCSSQSGHNTVSWYQQALGQGPQFIFQYYREEENGRGNFPPRFSGLQFPNYSSELNVNALELDDSALYLCASSLDSQPQHFGDGTRLSIL.